Each of the 19 T cell receptor beta chains below was sequenced from the same sample in a study of T cells expressing NK-cell markers (TCRdb year 2020). The library was prepared using 5' RACE. The run used an Illumina HiSeq 2000. After reprocessing by TCRdb, each CDR3 protein sequence is one entry, and no DNA is given. The table for this sample lists roughly 280,000 distinct CDR3 sequences. Roughly 0.4% of the sample is taken by the ten largest. Sequenced sample: blood T cells: a sorted CD56 or NKG2C T cell subset, CD4+ or CD8+ T cells, or bulk PBMC T cells (not recorded which). These receptors all come from a man in his late teens or twenties in good health. Donor details come from another sample of the same person, matched by shared clones.

CDR3 sequence: CSVGRGGELFF. The chain joins TRBV29-1 to TRBJ2-2. The CDR3 contains 11 residues. Germline CDR1 reads SQVTM; CDR2 reads ANQGSEA.

V usage is TRBV24-1 and J usage is TRBJ1-2; TCRdb picks TRBD1, but there is no DNA to check that call. The CDR3 length is 13 residues. Germline V lookup: CDR1 KGHDR, CDR2 SFDVKD. This CDR3 is CATSDSGDYGYTF.

The chain is built from TRBV20-1 and TRBJ2-4; TCRdb's D gene call, TRBD2, goes unchecked for lack of DNA. Germline CDR1 reads DFQATT; CDR2 reads SNEGSKA (reference sequence). The length of the CDR3 is 13 residues. This CDR3 reads CSATRDSGNIQYF.

The J gene is TRBJ1-3, the V gene TRBV9. This CDR3 has 14 residues. Germline V gene data show CDR1 as SGDLS and CDR2 as YYNGEE. The CDR3 is CASSVTEPGNTIYF. Full variable domain (outside the CDR3, taken from reference TRBV9 and TRBJ1-3): DSGVTQTPKHLITATGQRVTLRCSPRSGDLSVYWYQQSLDQGLQFLIQYYNGEERAKGNILERFSAQQFPDLHSELNLSSLELGDSALYFCASSVTEPGNTIYFGEGSWLTVV.

The V and J genes are TRBV20-1 and TRBJ2-3; as DNA is missing, the TRBD1 call by TCRdb cannot be tested. The CDR3 sequence is 13 residues long. CDR1 is DFQATT and CDR2 is SNEGSKA in the germline V gene (reference sequence). This CDR3 reads CSARRDSTDTQYF.

V and J are TRBV11-1 and TRBJ1-1; TCRdb returns TRBD1, unconfirmable since there is no DNA. The CDR3 spans 15 residues. Germline V gene data show CDR1 as SGHAT and CDR2 as FQDESV (reference sequence). The CDR3 sequence: CASSLGVGQFTEAFF.

V gene TRBV18 combines with J gene TRBJ2-2; TCRdb gives TRBD1 as the D gene, but with no DNA this cannot be confirmed. The CDR3 loop spans 17 amino acids. Germline V gene data show CDR1 as KGHSH and CDR2 as LQKENI. The CDR3 here is CASSPTRQGAETGELFF.

The chain is built from TRBV14 and TRBJ2-1; TCRdb returns TRBD2, unconfirmable since there is no DNA. CDR3 size: 17 residues. Germline CDR1 reads SGHDN; CDR2 reads FVKESK. The CDR3 sequence: CASSQDRAGLPYNEQFF. Full variable domain (rest looked up from reference TRBV14 and TRBJ2-1): EAGVTQFPSHSVIEKGQTVTLRCDPISGHDNLYWYRRVMGKEIKFLLHFVKESKQDESGMPNNRFLAERTGGTYSTLKVQPAELEDSGVYFCASSQDRAGLPYNEQFFGPGTRLTVL.

The chain combines TRBV5-1 with TRBJ2-5. The CDR3 has 16 amino acids. Germline CDR1 and CDR2: SGHRS and YFSETQ. The CDR3 protein is CASSLAPTPIQETQYF.

CDR3 in amino acids: CSATGHSTDTQYF. This chain uses TRBV20-1 with TRBJ2-3; TCRdb indicates TRBD1, and absent DNA this call remains unverified. CDR1 and CDR2 (germline): DFQATT, SNEGSKA (reference sequence). The CDR3 length is 13 residues.

This rearrangement joins TRBV20-1 to TRBJ2-1; TCRdb lists TRBD2, though no DNA is available to test this call. CDR3 size: 12 residues. Germline assignment: CDR1 DFQATT and CDR2 SNEGSKA (reference sequence). CDR3: CSAPGTSLEQFF.

This chain links TRBV4-1 with TRBJ1-4; TCRdb's D call of TRBD1 is untestable without DNA. CDR1 and CDR2 (germline): MGHRA, YSYEKL. The CDR3 loop spans 19 amino acids. The CDR3 is CASSQEGTEIIATNEKLFF.

The rearrangement uses TRBV2 and TRBJ1-4. CDR3 length equals 16 residues. The germline gives CDR1 SNHLY, CDR2 FYNNEI. CDR3 in amino acids: CASTRSVKDTNEKLFF.

The chain has TRBV12-3 or TRBV12-4 and TRBJ2-1; with no DNA, the TCRdb D assignment of TRBD2 cannot be verified. This CDR3 has 15 amino acids. CDR3 amino acids: CASILGTSGSNEQFF.

This rearrangement joins TRBV12-3 or TRBV12-4 to TRBJ2-5; the D gene TCRdb calls, TRBD2, cannot be checked with no DNA. The CDR3 extends over 16 amino acids. The CDR3 is CASSPGTSGLQETQYF.

J is TRBJ2-3 and V is TRBV6-5; TCRdb indicates TRBD1, and absent DNA this call remains unverified. In germline, CDR1 is MNHEY, CDR2 SVGAGI. The CDR3 is 17 residues long. The CDR3 loop reads CASSYPGARGATDTQYF.

The chain is built from TRBV6-1 and TRBJ2-5. This CDR3 spans 14 amino acids. Germline CDR1 and CDR2: MNHNS and SASEGT. This chain's CDR3 is CASRKVWDQETQYF.

V gene TRBV11-1 combines with J gene TRBJ2-5; the D gene TCRdb calls, TRBD1, cannot be checked with no DNA. Germline V gives CDR1 SGHAT, CDR2 FQDESV (reference sequence). The CDR3 sequence is 13 residues long. CDR3 region: CASASQGLETQYF.

The chain carries TRBV7-9 and TRBJ2-1; checking the TCRdb D call of TRBD1 is not possible without DNA. This CDR3 has 14 residues. Germline V lookup: CDR1 SEHNR, CDR2 FQNEAQ (reference sequence). CDR3 sequence: CASGPPRVYNEQFF.